The sequence of this TCR beta chain was determined in a study of vaccination and CD4 T cells after COVID-19 (dated by TCRdb to the early 2020s). The study in broad terms: SARS-CoV-2 positivity had been established in the convalescent patients by nasal swab PCR, and mild disease was recorded in several of these patients and severe disease in one. As controls, cultures received a CEFX viral epitope pool (the positive control), an HIV-1 Nef peptide pool (the negative control), or no peptide at all. Six males and four females were included in the convalescent cohort, with two Hispanic individuals, seven Caucasians, two Asians and one multiracial person represented. In around 9 COVID-19 convalescent patients and a handful of infection-naive healthy vaccine recipients, researchers compared the spike-specific CD4+ TCR repertoire from before mRNA vaccination with the repertoire from after. Each participant got two doses of either the Pfizer-BioNTech BNT162b2 vaccine (n=8) or the Moderna mRNA-1273 vaccine (n=2). Post-vaccine blood samples were taken a median of approximately 76 days after the second vaccine dose, with a range of 14 to 241 days. The cultures were stimulated with overlapping spike peptide pools from SARS-CoV-2 and from the common cold coronaviruses HCoV-NL63, HCoV-OC43 and HCoV-229E. Post-COVID blood samples from convalescent patients were collected a median of roughly 100 days after diagnosis, with a range of about 35 to 161 days. The investigation overall reported the following: The median count of SARS-CoV-2-reactive clonotypes went up from around 20 after infection to 30 to 40 after vaccination, although the change was not significant. In convalescent patients, nearly all vaccine-specific clones (304 of 307) were found to be mono-reactive for SARS-CoV-2 spike rather than cross-reactive with common cold coronaviruses. Among convalescent patients, a median roughly 90% of the SARS-CoV-2-reactive clones seen after vaccination appeared only after vaccination, which suggests priming specific to the vaccine. The study included relatively few convalescent patients and did not analyze early timepoints after natural infection.

The treatment or condition label, read with the paper, signifies: roughly nine-day PBMC culture with coronavirus spike peptide pools or control peptides (ViraFEST assay). To expand antigen-specific T cells with peptide pools and then pick out the expanded clonotypes through TCR sequencing, the study relied on the ViraFEST assay. Positive SARS-CoV-2 PCR tests in the convalescent patients dated from March to December 2020, before Alpha, Beta and Delta variants emerged in the United States. Two million PBMCs per well were cultured in IMDM with roughly 5.2% human AB serum and around 10 IU/ml IL-2, plus 10 ug/ml peptide pools. On days 3 and 7, half of the culture medium was replaced with fresh IL-2-containing medium. After 10 to 11 days of culture, CD4+ T cells were isolated by negative selection with the EasySep CD4+ T cell isolation kit. Ficoll-Paque Plus gradient centrifugation was used to isolate PBMCs from whole blood, and the isolated PBMCs were then either used fresh or cryopreserved at -140C. Culture conditions were generally each tested in triplicate wells.

Note on this clonotype: Its antigen remains unidentified. No clone much larger than this one lies a single base away; base qualities are absent.

Including the terminal cysteine and phenylalanine, the CDR3 comprises 14 residues. Of the read, only the CDR3 DNA is kept; its 42 bases are in frame from base 1. Via the germline V gene (reference sequence), CDR1 is SEHNR and CDR2 FQNEAQ. Cut back by 2 bases and 0 bases, the V and J ends lie 7 bases apart. Library generation was performed with PCR. At the Johns Hopkins FTIC core, DNA from the cultured CD4+ T cells underwent TCR sequencing with the Oncomine TCR Beta short-read assay. The QIAamp micro DNA kit was used to extract genomic DNA from the cultured CD4+ T cells. The Oncomine TCR Beta libraries from cultured CD4+ T cells were pooled using unique dual indexes and then sequenced on an Illumina iSeq 100. Concerning the study's data processing: Non-productive sequences were filtered out, and CDR3s that did not start with C, did not end with F or W, or were shorter than 7 amino acids were discarded. Antigen-specific clonotypes were identified using the MANAFEST web application through comparison of peptide-stimulated wells with reference and other culture wells. Positive clones required FDR below 0.05, an odds ratio above 5, and productive frequency above 0.1% in at least two of three replicate wells. Clonotypes that were significantly expanded in both SARS-CoV-2 spike wells and at least one common cold coronavirus spike condition were defined as cross-reactive. CDR3 homology was assessed with Levenshtein distances (stringdist) and unrooted phylogenetic trees (ape) in R version 3.6.1. TCRdb applied fastp at Q25 and MiXCR to the public reads, then kept only in-frame beta chains. Here each entry gathers all rows of one CDR3 protein and keeps the most common genes and DNA. The V and J calls shown here were made by TCRdb, not taken from the authors' results. A total of approximately 25,000 distinct CDR3 sequences appear in this sample, about 56% of them only once. The ten largest clonotypes hold less than 9% of the sample.

This clonotype was sampled from a human donor who had recovered from COVID-19. The chain was built from TRBV7-9 and TRBJ1-1; the D gene is perhaps TRBD1, from 5 matching bases. What was sequenced was CD4+ T cells from blood, cultured in vitro. The DNA is as follows: TGTGCCAGCAGCTTAAGGGGACTGAACACTGAAGCTTTCTTT. Translated, it reads CASSLRGLNTEAFF. The full variable domain, with segments outside the CDR3 supplied by the reference TRBV7-9 and TRBJ1-1 proteins, appears as DTGVSQNPRHKITKRGQNVTFRCDPISEHNRLYWYRQTLGQGPEFLTYFQNEAQLEKSRLLSDRFSAERPKGSFSTLEIQRTEQGDSAMYLCASSLRGLNTEAFFGQGTRLTVV.